Shown below are 16 T cell receptor beta chains from a single sample sequenced in a study of blood T cell repertoires in COVID-19 (dated by TCRdb to about 2020). Library generation was performed with the immunoSEQ multiplex PCR assay. Here the immuneACCESS table is served through TCRdb, limited to in-frame sequences with V and J called. Missing clones are a known gap in these copies; in checked studies unresolved V genes cover under half, and the rest lacks a known reason. The sample has some 460,000 clones on record, around 90% of them singletons. The top ten clonotypes cover around 0.64% of the sample. Sequencing was performed on PBMCs or T cells enriched from blood (not recorded which). The source is a woman aged 18-35 years who had recovered from COVID-19.

The chain has TRBV6-5 and TRBJ2-7; no reliable D call. V gave up 9 bases and J gave up 5 bases, with 20 bases separating them. The length of the CDR3 is 14 residues. Per the germline V gene, CDR1 is MNHEY and CDR2 is SVGAGI. As DNA, the CDR3 is TGTGCCAGTAGGCTAGATCTGTCTACCAACGAGCAGTACTTC. It specifies CASRLDLSTNEQYF.

The chain carries TRBV7-3 and TRBJ1-2; 9 nucleotides align to TRBD1. V lost 3 bases, J lost 8 bases, and 4 bases stayed unmatched. The germline V gene has CDR1 SGHTA and CDR2 FQGTGA. The CDR3 contains 13 residues. CDR3 nucleotides: TGTGCCAGCAGCTTTACAGGGGGCCGGGGCTACACCTTC. Translating gives CASSFTGGRGYTF.

This clone was found once. The chain combines TRBV10-3 with TRBJ2-7; 9 bases fit TRBD2. J was trimmed by 0 bases and V by 7 bases; bases with no gene match: 10. The CDR3 loop spans 16 amino acids. CDR1 and CDR2 (germline): ENHRY, SYGVKD. The CDR3 protein is CAITEGTSRISYEQYF. CDR3 coding DNA: TGTGCCATCACTGAAGGGACTAGCCGGATCTCCTACGAGCAGTACTTC.

J is TRBJ2-5 and V is TRBV3-1 (or the pseudogene TRBV3-2), with D perhaps TRBD2 (6 bases). In germline, CDR1 is LGHDT, CDR2 YNNKEL (reference sequence). The length of the CDR3 is 10 residues. V was shortened by 4 bases and J by 9 bases, with 6 bases between the two germline ends. The CDR3 bases are TGTGCCAGCAGCCGGGGGGCCCAGTACTTC. Residues: CASSRGAQYF.

The CDR3 nucleotides are TGTGCCAGCAGCCAAGGGGCCGGAGGTAGCGGGGGTGGAGATACGCAGTATTTT. It specifies CASSQGAGGSGGGDTQYF. This chain joins TRBV3-1 (or the pseudogene TRBV3-2) and TRBJ2-3, with 9 positions matching TRBD2. The CDR3 covers 18 residues. The ends lost 1 base at V and 5 bases at J; junction bases unmatched: 13. From germline, CDR1 is LGHDT and CDR2 YNNKEL (reference sequence).

A few counts support this clone. The chain joins TRBV4-2 to TRBJ1-2; weak D call: TRBD1 (5 bases). The CDR3 sequence is 15 residues long. V lost 6 bases to trimming and J lost 5 bases, with 19 bases between them. The germline gives CDR1 LGHNA, CDR2 YNFKEQ. The chain's CDR3 is CASRLNQGVEYGYTF. In nucleotides, the CDR3 is TGTGCCAGCAGGCTGAATCAGGGCGTGGAATATGGCTACACCTTC.

CDR3 residues: CASRLAGVDTQYF. Here the CDR3 DNA reads TGTGCCAGCAGACTAGCGGGGGTAGATACGCAGTATTTT. The chain is built from TRBV6-5 and TRBJ2-3, with 11 bases fitting TRBD2. Germline-derived CDR1 and CDR2 are MNHEY and SVGAGI. This CDR3 is built from 13 residues. V shed 6 bases, J shed 5 bases, and the junction held 1 base outside the gene matches.

This clone was detected only once. V gene TRBV3-1 (or the pseudogene TRBV3-2) combines with J gene TRBJ2-6; 8 bases line up with TRBD2. The CDR3 is made up of 17 amino acids. J gave up 4 bases and V 3 bases, and 8 bases lay outside the gene matches. CDR1 is LGHDT, CDR2 YNNKEL, per germline (reference sequence). The CDR3 bases are TGTGCCAGCAGCCACCCTAGCGGGCGGAGCGGGGCCAACGTCCTGACTTTC. Its translation is CASSHPSGRSGANVLTF.

This clone was recorded once. CDR3 sequence: CSASGLAGGGDTQYF. The CDR3 DNA follows: TGCAGTGCTAGTGGGCTAGCGGGGGGTGGGGATACGCAGTATTTT. This chain joins TRBV20-1 and TRBJ2-3, with 11 bases fitting TRBD2. The V segment lost 3 bases and the J segment 6 bases; nucleotides outside the gene matches: 8. The germline V gene has CDR1 DFQATT and CDR2 SNEGSKA (reference sequence). The CDR3 consists of 15 residues.

V usage is TRBV19 and J usage is TRBJ1-2, with D tentatively TRBD1 (5 bases). The germline CDR1 and CDR2 sequences are LNHDA and SQIVND (reference sequence). The CDR3 has 14 amino acids. Trimming pared 1 base from V and 13 bases from J, leaving 19 bases between. CDR3 loop: CASSIAPTAKECTF. The CDR3 nucleotides are TGTGCCAGTAGTATAGCCCCGACAGCGAAAGAATGCACCTTC.

In this sample, this clone turned up once. J is TRBJ2-5 and V is TRBV6-1; D is perhaps TRBD2 (7 bases). The CDR3 loop spans 18 amino acids. Germline loops: CDR1 MNHNS, CDR2 SASEGT. Trimming pared 1 base from V and 5 bases from J, leaving 23 bases between. The CDR3 DNA reads as TGTGCCAGCAGTGAAGTCGGAGGAGCTGGGGGGGCGTGGGAGACCCAGTACTTC. Translation: CASSEVGGAGGAWETQYF.

The J gene is TRBJ2-5, the V gene TRBV2; 9 bases are shared with TRBD2. V trimming: 5 bases; J trimming: 2 bases; junction bases outside the gene matches: 6. From germline, CDR1 is SNHLY and CDR2 FYNNEI. This CDR3 region has 15 residues. CDR3 in amino acids: CASSIAGASQETQYF. The CDR3 DNA reads TGTGCCAGCAGTATAGCGGGGGCGTCGCAAGAGACCCAGTACTTC.

This chain connects TRBV27 to TRBJ2-7; D is perhaps TRBD1 (6 bases). Trimming removed 3 bases at V and 0 bases at J, with 12 bases between. CDR1 and CDR2 (germline): MNHEY, SMNVEV (reference sequence). This CDR3 has 15 amino acids. The CDR3, as DNA: TGTGCCAGCAGTTTTGGGGGCGACGGCTCCTACGAGCAGTACTTC. Protein product: CASSFGGDGSYEQYF.

This clone has more than one count but fewer than ten. The J gene is TRBJ2-5, the V gene TRBV30; 7 bases map to TRBD2. Germline loops: CDR1 GTSNPN, CDR2 SVGIG (reference sequence). The ends lost 0 bases at V and 5 bases at J; junction bases unmatched: 3. The length of the CDR3 is 13 residues. The DNA for the CDR3 is TGTGCCTGGAGTGTGTCAGCGGGGGAGACCCAGTACTTC. Its protein is CAWSVSAGETQYF.

This sequence joins TRBV30 and TRBJ1-2; weak D call: TRBD1 (5 bases). Germline CDR1 reads GTSNPN; CDR2 reads SVGIG (reference sequence). This CDR3 has 12 residues. Between the trimmed V and J ends, which lost 5 bases and 1 base, there was a span of 8 bases. The CDR3 loop is CAWDSYNYGYTF. The CDR3, as DNA: TGTGCCTGGGACAGCTATAACTATGGCTACACCTTC. Together with reference TRBV30 and TRBJ1-2, the CDR3 gives the full variable domain: SQTIHQWPATLVQPVGSPLSLECTVEGTSNPNLYWYRQAAGRGLQLLFYSVGIGQISSEVPQNLSASRPQDRQFILSSKKLLLSDSGFYLCAWDSYNYGYTFGSGTRLTVV.

V and J are TRBV30 and TRBJ1-2; maybe TRBD1 (5 bases). Looked up from germline, CDR1 is GTSNPN and CDR2 is SVGIG (reference sequence). This CDR3 comprises 11 residues. Deletions cut 0 bases from V and 8 bases from J, with 7 bases between. The CDR3 DNA is TGTGCCTGGAGTGTACGGGGGGGCTACACCTTC. Amino acid sequence: CAWSVRGGYTF.